This T cell receptor beta chain was recorded in a study of T cells after yellow fever vaccination (dated by TCRdb to between 2018 and 2021). Study-level background: Libraries from fractions with low cell numbers were prepared with the SMART-Seq v4 Ultra Low Input RNA kit. To follow T-cell clones before and after both primary and booster YFV17D yellow fever vaccination, bulk TCR alpha and beta repertoires underwent longitudinal sequencing. Two healthy male donors, one aged 18 to 30 and one aged 30 to 40 years, made up the cohort. Bulk PBMC replicates and cell subsets were isolated from blood drawn at multiple timepoints before and after both primary and secondary immunization.

A word on this clonotype: The antigen it binds to is not known. No much larger clone is present one base from it, and per-base qualities are unavailable.

Synthesis of TCR cDNA relied on 5'RACE template switching, a step that introduced a universal primer site along with unique molecular identifiers. cDNA synthesis was primed from both the TCR alpha and TCR beta constant segments. Two PCR steps were used to amplify libraries, with sample barcodes and sequencing adapters being added in the second step. Sequencing of libraries was performed on Illumina HiSeq 2500 (2x100 bp) or NovaSeq (2x150 bp). On the authors' methods: Demultiplexing of reads and collapsing into UMI consensus sequences were performed with MIGEC, and V(D)J alignment was carried out with MiXCR. Clonotypes responding to the vaccine were identified with edgeR on replicate PBMC samples, with the criteria of FDR below 0.01 and a log2 fold change above 5 up to day 15. Each bulk clonotype received a CD4 or CD8 identity based on whether the sequenced CD4 or CD8 repertoire contained that clonotype at higher abundance. TCRdb itself trimmed the public reads at Q25 with fastp, ran MiXCR and retained productive beta chains. Identical CDR3 proteins give one entry, which carries the most common genes and DNA. The V and J calls were determined by TCRdb, not by the authors. The sample table contains 300,000 to 400,000 distinct CDR3 sequences; only one count was recorded for around 6.5% of them. The top ten clones comprise 15% of the sample.

Paper-wide results and their limitations: Most clones expanded after primary vaccination (approximately 96% of CD4 and around 89% of CD8) were re-detected after the booster, suggesting that broad memory maintenance occurred. A small fraction of clonotypes appeared in both the CD4 and CD8 compartments, likely as a result of convergent recombination. Computational filtering was required because FACS-sorted repertoires could contain abundant contaminating clonotypes from the bulk population. The secondary T-cell response was found to be weaker but faster than the primary response, with a peak reached on day 5 rather than on day 15. Only a couple of donors were included in the study, so the extent to which the findings can be generalized is limited.

The treatment or condition label, read with the paper, signifies: live attenuated yellow fever vaccine strain. At every blood-draw timepoint, two biological replicates of bulk PBMCs were collected. PBMCs were isolated from peripheral blood using a standard Ficoll-Paque protocol. TriZol was used to extract RNA from bulk PBMCs, CD4 and CD8 fractions, and dextramer-positive and dextramer-negative fractions. This specimen consisted of PBMCs, obtained 5 days after the yellow fever booster vaccination. The TCR sequence derives from a man younger than 40 who received the YFV17D yellow fever vaccine.

The CDR3 region reads CASSIKGGRRYDEQFF. The nucleotide sequence is given as TGTGCCAGCAGTATTAAGGGGGGCAGGAGGTACGATGAGCAGTTCTTC. The V gene is TRBV12-3 or TRBV12-4 and the J gene is TRBJ2-1; the D gene is possibly TRBD1 or TRBD2, with 6 bases matching each. Including the terminal cysteine and phenylalanine, the CDR3 comprises 16 residues. The entry retains the CDR3 DNA only, 48 bases that are in frame from base 1. V is reduced by 5 bases and J by 8 bases, leaving a spacing of 22 bases between them.